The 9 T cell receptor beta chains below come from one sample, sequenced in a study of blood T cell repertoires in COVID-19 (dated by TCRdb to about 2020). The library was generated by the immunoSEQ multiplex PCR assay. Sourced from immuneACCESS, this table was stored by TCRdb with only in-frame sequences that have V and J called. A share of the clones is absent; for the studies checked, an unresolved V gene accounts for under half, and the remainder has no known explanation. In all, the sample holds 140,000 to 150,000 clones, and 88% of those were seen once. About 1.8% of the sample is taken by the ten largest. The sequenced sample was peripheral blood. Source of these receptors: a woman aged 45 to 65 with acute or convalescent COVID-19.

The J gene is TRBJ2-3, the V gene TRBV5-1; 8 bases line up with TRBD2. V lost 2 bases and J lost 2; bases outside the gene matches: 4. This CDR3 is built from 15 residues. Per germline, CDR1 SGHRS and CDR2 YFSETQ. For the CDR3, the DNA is TGCGCCAGCAGCTTCCAGCGGGGGTCCACAGATACGCAGTATTTT. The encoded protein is CASSFQRGSTDTQYF.

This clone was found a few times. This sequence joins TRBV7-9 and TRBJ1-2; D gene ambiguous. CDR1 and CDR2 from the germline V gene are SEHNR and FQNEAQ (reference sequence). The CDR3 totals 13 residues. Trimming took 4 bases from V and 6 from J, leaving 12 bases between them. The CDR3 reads CASSSGVLDGYTF. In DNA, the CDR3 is TGTGCCAGCAGCTCGGGAGTCCTAGATGGCTACACCTTC.

The CDR3 DNA is TGTGCCAGCAGCGAGGGACTAGCGGGGGGTGCTAGCTCCTACGAGCAGTACTTC. Translated, it gives CASSEGLAGGASSYEQYF. This chain connects TRBV9 to TRBJ2-7; 15 bases match TRBD2. The CDR3 has 18 residues. Germline V CDR1 and CDR2: SGDLS, YYNGEE. The V gene end was trimmed by 3 bases and the J gene end by 0 bases; junction bases not matched to a gene: 7.

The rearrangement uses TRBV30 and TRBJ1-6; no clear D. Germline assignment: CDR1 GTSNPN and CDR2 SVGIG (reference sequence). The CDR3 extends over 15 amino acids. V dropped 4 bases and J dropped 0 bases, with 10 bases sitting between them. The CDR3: CAWTGHDSYNSPLHF. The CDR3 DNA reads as TGTGCCTGGACAGGTCACGACTCCTATAATTCACCCCTCCACTTT. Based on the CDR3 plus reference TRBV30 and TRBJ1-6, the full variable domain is SQTIHQWPATLVQPVGSPLSLECTVEGTSNPNLYWYRQAAGRGLQLLFYSVGIGQISSEVPQNLSASRPQDRQFILSSKKLLLSDSGFYLCAWTGHDSYNSPLHFGNGTRLTVT.

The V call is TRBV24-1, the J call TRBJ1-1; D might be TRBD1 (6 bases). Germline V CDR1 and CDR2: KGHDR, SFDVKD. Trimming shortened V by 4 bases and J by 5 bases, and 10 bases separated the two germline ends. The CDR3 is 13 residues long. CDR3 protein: CATSDPTGTEAFF. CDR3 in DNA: TGTGCCACCAGTGACCCCACAGGGACTGAAGCTTTCTTT.

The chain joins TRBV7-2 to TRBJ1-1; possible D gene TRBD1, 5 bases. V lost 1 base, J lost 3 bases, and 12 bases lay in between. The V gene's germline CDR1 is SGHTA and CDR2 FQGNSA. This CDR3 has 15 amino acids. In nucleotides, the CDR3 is TGTGCCAGCAGCTTAGAAAGACAGAGCTACACTGAAGCTTTCTTT. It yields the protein CASSLERQSYTEAFF.

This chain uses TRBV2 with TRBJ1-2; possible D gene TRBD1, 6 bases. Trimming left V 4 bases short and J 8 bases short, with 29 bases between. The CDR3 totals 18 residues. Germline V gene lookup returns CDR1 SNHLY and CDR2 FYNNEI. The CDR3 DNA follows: TGTGCCAGCAGTGTGGCGCAGGGGCGTCAGGGCGGGCTGGAGGGCTACACCTTC. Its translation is CASSVAQGRQGGLEGYTF.

CDR3 loop: CATVAGVGETQYF. The CDR3 nucleotides read TGTGCCACCGTAGCGGGAGTTGGAGAGACCCAGTACTTC. This chain uses TRBV5-4 with TRBJ2-5; 9 bases match TRBD2. The CDR3 is made up of 13 amino acids. Trimming cost V 9 bases and J 4 bases; bases outside gene matches: 7. Germline values: CDR1 SGHNT, CDR2 YYREEE (reference sequence).

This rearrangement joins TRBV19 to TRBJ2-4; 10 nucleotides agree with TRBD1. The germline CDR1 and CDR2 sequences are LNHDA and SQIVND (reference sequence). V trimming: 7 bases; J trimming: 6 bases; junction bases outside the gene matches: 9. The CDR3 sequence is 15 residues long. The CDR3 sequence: CASIDGGQGLNIQYF. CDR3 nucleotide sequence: TGTGCCAGTATCGATGGGGGACAGGGGTTAAACATTCAGTACTTC.